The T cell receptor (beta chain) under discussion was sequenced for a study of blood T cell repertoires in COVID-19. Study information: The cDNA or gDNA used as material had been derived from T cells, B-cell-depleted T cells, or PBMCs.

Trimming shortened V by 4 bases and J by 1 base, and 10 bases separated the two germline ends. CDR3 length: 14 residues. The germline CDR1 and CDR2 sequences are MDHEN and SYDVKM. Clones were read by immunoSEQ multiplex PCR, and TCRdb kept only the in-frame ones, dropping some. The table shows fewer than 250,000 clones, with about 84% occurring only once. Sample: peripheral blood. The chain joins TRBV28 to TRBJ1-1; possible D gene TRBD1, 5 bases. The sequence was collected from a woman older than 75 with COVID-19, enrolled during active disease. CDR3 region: CASSSGPGNTEAFF. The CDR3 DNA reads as TGTGCCAGCAGTTCAGGGCCTGGGAACACTGAAGCTTTCTTT. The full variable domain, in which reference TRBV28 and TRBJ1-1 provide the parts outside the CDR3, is DVKVTQSSRYLVKRTGEKVFLECVQDMDHENMFWYRQDPGLGLRLIYFSYDVKMKEKGDIPEGYSVSREKKERFSLILESASTNQTSMYLCASSSGPGNTEAFFGQGTRLTVV.